The present entry profiles one T cell receptor (beta chain) with its context. The record originates from a study of T cells after yellow fever vaccination. One entry per CDR3 protein, called by TCRdb with MiXCR from the 5' RACE reads. The sample lists around 600,000 distinct CDR3 sequences; over 9% were seen once. The germline gives CDR1 DFQATT, CDR2 SNEGSKA (reference sequence). Trimming pared 6 bases from V and 4 bases from J, leaving 17 bases between. This CDR3 spans 14 amino acids. The J gene is TRBJ2-3, the V gene TRBV20-1; maybe TRBD2 (7 bases). The sample here was PBMCs, taken on the day of the yellow fever booster vaccination. The clonotype was recovered from a man aged 30 to 45 who received the YFV17D yellow fever vaccine. The CDR3 reads CSAVRGTMADTQYF. The CDR3 DNA follows: TGCAGTGCAGTGAGGGGGACTATGGCAGATACGCAGTATTTT.